This T cell receptor (beta chain) comes out of a study of blood T cell repertoires in COVID-19. Here immunoSEQ multiplex PCR was the method, and the copy in TCRdb shows in-frame clones only, minus some. The top ten hold roughly 2.7% of the sample, which has 53,000 or so clones, roughly 89% seen once. The V gene lost 8 bases and the J gene lost 3 bases, with 19 bases spanning the gap. The germline V gene encodes CDR1 MNHEY and CDR2 SVGAGI. The CDR3 is 15 residues long. This sequence joins TRBV6-5 and TRBJ1-2; D is ambiguous. Material for sequencing was peripheral blood. The source of this sequence is a man at least 80 years old with acute or convalescent COVID-19. The CDR3 sequence is CASRLSAGAYYGYTF. CDR3 sequence (DNA): TGTGCCAGCCGATTGTCCGCGGGAGCCTACTATGGCTACACCTTC.